The T cell receptor (beta chain) under discussion was sequenced for a study of T cells in narcolepsy. Of note for this clone: Its antigen is not known.

The table came from immunoSEQ multiplex PCR; TCRdb's copy has only in-frame clones and leaves some out. Here the sample spans some 13,000 clones, approximately 88% being singletons. Broader study findings: In some patient and control memory CD4+ samples, autoreactive clones were absent.

CDR1 and CDR2 (germline): LGHNA, YNFKEQ. The CDR3 is 17 residues long. Trimming removed 1 base from V and 6 bases from J, with 21 bases in between. V is TRBV4-2 and J is TRBJ1-1, with a tentative D call TRBD1 (6 bases). The clonotype originates from a human donor with narcolepsy. Sequencing was performed on CD45RA- memory CD4+ T cells from PBMCs. The CDR3 DNA sequence: TGTGCCAGCAGCCAAGTACAAGCGGGGGCTAGGAGGGCTGAAGCTTTCTTT. It encodes CASSQVQAGARRAEAFF.